This T cell receptor (beta chain) was identified during a study of cytomegalovirus exposure and HLA in healthy donors. Study outcomes and limitations: A classifier reportedly called cytomegalovirus status with high sensitivity and specificity. Sequencing likely generated an artifact that appeared as a cluster of highly shared sequence variants.

Whereas donors were nominally healthy upon sampling, unrecorded immune exposures were probable. The PCR used 60 Vbeta and 13 Jbeta primers. TCRdb keeps only in-frame clones here, not all; method: immunoSEQ multiplex PCR. This sample carries fewer than 200,000 clones, roughly four fifths of them seen once, and the ten largest clones take about 1.6%. A note on this clone: The antigen is not known.

This CDR3 spans 16 amino acids. With V trimmed by 5 bases and J by 1 base, 9 bases remained unmatched. Germline V gives CDR1 LNHDA, CDR2 SQIVND (reference sequence). J is TRBJ2-5 and V is TRBV19; TRBD2 agrees at 8 bases. The material sequenced was PBMCs. This TCR was recovered from a man aged 50 or older in good health and CMV-seronegative. In DNA, the CDR3 is TGTGCCAGTAGTCCTCGGGTAGCGGGACCCCAAGAGACCCAGTACTTC. Translating gives CASSPRVAGPQETQYF.